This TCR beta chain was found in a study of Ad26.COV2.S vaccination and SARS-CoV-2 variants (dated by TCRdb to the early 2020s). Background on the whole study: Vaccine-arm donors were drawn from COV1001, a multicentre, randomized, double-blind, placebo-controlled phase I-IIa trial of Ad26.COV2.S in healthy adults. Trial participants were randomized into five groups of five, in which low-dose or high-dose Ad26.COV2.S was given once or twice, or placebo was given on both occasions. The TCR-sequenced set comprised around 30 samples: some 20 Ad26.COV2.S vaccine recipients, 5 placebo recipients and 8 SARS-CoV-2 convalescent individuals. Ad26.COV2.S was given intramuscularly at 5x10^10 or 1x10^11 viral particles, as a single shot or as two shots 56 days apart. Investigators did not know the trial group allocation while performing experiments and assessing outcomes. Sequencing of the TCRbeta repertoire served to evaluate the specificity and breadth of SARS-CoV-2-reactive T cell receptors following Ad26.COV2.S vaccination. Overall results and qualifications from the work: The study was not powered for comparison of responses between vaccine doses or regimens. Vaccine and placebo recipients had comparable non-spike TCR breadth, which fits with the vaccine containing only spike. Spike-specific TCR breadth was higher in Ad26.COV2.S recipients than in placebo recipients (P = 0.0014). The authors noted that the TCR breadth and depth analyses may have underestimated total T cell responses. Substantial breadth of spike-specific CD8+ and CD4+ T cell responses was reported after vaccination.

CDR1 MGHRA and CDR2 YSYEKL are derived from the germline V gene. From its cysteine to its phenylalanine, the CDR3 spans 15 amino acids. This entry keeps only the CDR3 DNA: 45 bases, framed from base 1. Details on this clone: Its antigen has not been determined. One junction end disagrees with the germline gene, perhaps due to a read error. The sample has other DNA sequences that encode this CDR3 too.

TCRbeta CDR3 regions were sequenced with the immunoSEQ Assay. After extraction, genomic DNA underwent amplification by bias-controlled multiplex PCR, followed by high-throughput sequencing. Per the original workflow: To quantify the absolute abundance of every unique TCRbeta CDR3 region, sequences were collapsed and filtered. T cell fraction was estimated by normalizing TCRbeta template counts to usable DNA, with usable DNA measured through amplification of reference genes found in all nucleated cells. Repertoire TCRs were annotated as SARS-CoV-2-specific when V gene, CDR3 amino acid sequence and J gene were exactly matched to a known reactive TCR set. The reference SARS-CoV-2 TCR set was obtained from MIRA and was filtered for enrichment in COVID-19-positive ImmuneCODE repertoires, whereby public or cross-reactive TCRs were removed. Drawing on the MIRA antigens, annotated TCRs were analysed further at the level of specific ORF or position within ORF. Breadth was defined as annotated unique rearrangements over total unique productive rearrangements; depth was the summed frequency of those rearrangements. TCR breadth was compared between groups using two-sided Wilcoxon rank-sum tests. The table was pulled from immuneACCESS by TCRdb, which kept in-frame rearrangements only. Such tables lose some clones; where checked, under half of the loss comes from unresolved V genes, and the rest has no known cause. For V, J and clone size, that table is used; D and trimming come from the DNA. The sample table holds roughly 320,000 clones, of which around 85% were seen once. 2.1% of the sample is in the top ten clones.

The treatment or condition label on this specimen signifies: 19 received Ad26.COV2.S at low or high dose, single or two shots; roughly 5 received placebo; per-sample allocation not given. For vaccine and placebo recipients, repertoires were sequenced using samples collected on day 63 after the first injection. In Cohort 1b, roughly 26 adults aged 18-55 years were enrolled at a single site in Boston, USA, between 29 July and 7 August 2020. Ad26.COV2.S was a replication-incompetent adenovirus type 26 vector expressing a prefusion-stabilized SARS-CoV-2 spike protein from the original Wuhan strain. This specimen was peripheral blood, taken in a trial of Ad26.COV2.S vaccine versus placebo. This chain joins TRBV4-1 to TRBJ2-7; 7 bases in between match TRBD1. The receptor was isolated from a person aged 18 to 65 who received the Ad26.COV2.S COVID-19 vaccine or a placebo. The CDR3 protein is CASSQVTGQLYEQYF. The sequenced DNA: TGCGCCAGTAGCCAAGTGACAGGGCAGCTCTACGAGCAGTACTTC.